This T cell receptor (beta chain) came from a study of blood T cell repertoires in COVID-19. The authors' processing: The authors estimated nucleated cell counts from reference gene primer amplification. Clones were sequenced by immunoSEQ multiplex PCR, and TCRdb holds only the in-frame ones, with some missing. Clonal size and the V and J genes are those of that table, whereas D and trimming came from the DNA. The sample includes about 130,000 clones, 79% seen only once; the top ten take about 5%. This CDR3 has 14 residues. Trimming removed 6 bases from V and 6 bases from J; junction bases left unmatched: 10. Germline V gene sequence: CDR1 SGHVS, CDR2 FQNEAQ.

The material sequenced was peripheral blood. This clonotype was obtained from a woman in her 70s with COVID-19, enrolled during active disease. V is TRBV7-8 and J is TRBJ1-1, with 7 bases that match TRBD1. The CDR3 sequence: CASSQGGDSSEAFF. For the CDR3, the DNA is TGTGCCAGCAGTCAGGGGGGAGACAGTTCTGAAGCTTTCTTT.